What follows are 3 T cell receptor beta chains derived from one specimen sequenced in a study of cytomegalovirus exposure and HLA in healthy donors. Measured with immunoSEQ multiplex PCR; TCRdb has only the in-frame clones, and not every one. The table shows 200,000 to 250,000 clones, with over 70% occurring only once. The sample was PBMCs. The receptors shown here come from a woman aged 30 to 39 in good health and CMV-seropositive.

In this sample, this clone turned up once. In the same sample, other DNA sequences code for this CDR3. The gene calls are TRBV29-1 and TRBJ1-1; 7 positions match TRBD1. The germline CDR1 and CDR2 sequences are SQVTM and ANQGSEA. V was pared by 5 bases and J by 3 bases, with 3 bases of the junction left unmatched. CDR3 length: 12 amino acids. The CDR3 DNA is TGCAGCGTTCGACAGGGAGACACTGAAGCTTTCTTT. It yields the protein CSVRQGDTEAFF. Using reference TRBV29-1 and TRBJ1-1 for the parts outside the CDR3, the full variable domain is SAVISQKPSRDICQRGTSLTIQCQVDSQVTMMFWYRQQPGQSLTLIATANQGSEATYESGFVIDKFPISRPNLTFSTLTVSNMSPEDSSIYLCSVRQGDTEAFFGQGTRLTVV.

The J gene is TRBJ1-5, the V gene TRBV7-6, with 10 nucleotides matching TRBD1. CDR3 size: 15 residues. V lost 5 bases and J lost 7; bases outside the gene matches: 8. Germline CDR1 is SGHVS and CDR2 is FNYEAQ. This chain's CDR3 is CASSPGQGRGQPQHF. DNA of the CDR3: TGTGCCAGCAGCCCGGGACAGGGGAGAGGACAGCCCCAGCATTTT.

Here the CDR3 DNA reads TGTGCCAGCAGCTTAGTAGCGGGAGGCTCCTACGAGCAGTACTTC. Its protein product is CASSLVAGGSYEQYF. V usage is TRBV7-9 and J usage is TRBJ2-7; 10 bases fit TRBD2. Germline loops: CDR1 SEHNR, CDR2 FQNEAQ (reference sequence). The length of the CDR3 is 15 residues. J lost 0 bases, V lost 1 base, and 0 bases had no gene match.